The next 22 T cell receptor beta chains were all read from a single sample in a study of blood T cell repertoires in COVID-19. Profiling relied on immunoSEQ multiplex PCR, and the TCRdb table lists in-frame clones only, not all of them. The repertoire holds around 250,000 clones, with around 85% as singletons. Sequencing was performed on peripheral blood. These receptors all stem from a middle-aged man with active or convalescent COVID-19.

V usage is TRBV18 and J usage is TRBJ2-7; TRBD1 aligns across 8 bases. Germline V gives CDR1 KGHSH, CDR2 LQKENI. This CDR3 has 16 amino acids. J lost 1 base, V lost 6 bases, and 11 bases had no gene match. The CDR3 coding sequence is TGTGCCAGCTCCCCCCTGGGACAGGCGGCTTCCTACGAGCAGTACTTC. Translating gives CASSPLGQAASYEQYF. Variable domain in full (rest from reference TRBV18 and TRBJ2-7): NAGVMQNPRHLVRRRGQEARLRCSPMKGHSHVYWYRQLPEEGLKFMVYLQKENIIDESGMPKERFSAEFPKEGPSILRIQQVVRGDSAAYFCASSPLGQAASYEQYFGPGTRLTVT.

The rearrangement links TRBV7-9 to TRBJ2-7, with a weak D call TRBD2 (6 bases). Trimming took off 5 bases at V and 5 bases at J, with 19 bases between the two ends. This CDR3 spans 15 amino acids. CDR1 is SEHNR, CDR2 FQNEAQ, per germline (reference sequence). DNA for the CDR3: TGTGCCAGCAGCCCGGGGAGGCTCGGCCGGGACGAGCAGTACTTC. Translating it yields CASSPGRLGRDEQYF. Filled out from reference TRBV7-9 and TRBJ2-7, the complete variable domain reads DTGVSQNPRHKITKRGQNVTFRCDPISEHNRLYWYRQTLGQGPEFLTYFQNEAQLEKSRLLSDRFSAERPKGSFSTLEIQRTEQGDSAMYLCASSPGRLGRDEQYFGPGTRLTVT.

The chain employs TRBV7-2 and TRBJ2-3, with 8 bases aligning to TRBD2. The CDR3 has 16 residues. The germline CDR1 and CDR2 sequences are SGHTA and FQGNSA. The junction had 11 bases not matched to a gene; V was cut back by 1 base and J by 8 bases. The DNA for the CDR3 is TGTGCCAGCAGCTTAGGTCTACTAGCGGATCGGGTTACGCAGTATTTT. Residues: CASSLGLLADRVTQYF.

The chain combines TRBV7-3 with TRBJ2-2; D is undetermined. The CDR3 loop spans 14 amino acids. Germline assignment: CDR1 SGHTA and CDR2 FQGTGA. Trimming removed 2 bases at V and 2 bases at J, with 6 bases between. CDR3 residues: CASSLGLNTGELFF. CDR3 sequence (DNA): TGTGCCAGCAGCTTAGGCCTCAACACCGGGGAGCTGTTTTTT.

This clone occurred once. The chain joins TRBV5-1 to TRBJ1-1, with 7 positions matching TRBD1. V was pared by 1 base and J by 4 bases, with 13 bases of the junction left unmatched. The V gene's germline CDR1 is SGHRS and CDR2 YFSETQ. The CDR3 loop spans 17 amino acids. The CDR3 DNA sequence: TGCGCCAGCAGCTTGTCACATAGAGGGGGCAAGAGCACTGAAGCTTTCTTT. Encoded protein: CASSLSHRGGKSTEAFF.

The table lists this clone with a count of one. The chain combines TRBV19 with TRBJ1-1; D unclear. In germline, CDR1 is LNHDA, CDR2 SQIVND (reference sequence). The length of the CDR3 is 13 residues. Between the trimmed V and J ends, which lost 3 bases and 3 bases, there was a span of 8 bases. This CDR3 is CASSMGRDTEAFF. The CDR3 nucleotides are TGTGCCAGTAGTATGGGGAGGGACACTGAAGCTTTCTTT.

CDR3 sequence reads: CSVHFLAGGQETQYF. The CDR3 coding sequence is TGCAGCGTTCATTTCCTAGCGGGAGGGCAAGAGACCCAGTACTTC. The rearrangement links TRBV29-1 to TRBJ2-5, with TRBD2 matching 12 bases. This CDR3 is built from 15 residues. The V segment lost 5 bases and the J segment 2 bases; nucleotides outside the gene matches: 6. Germline values: CDR1 SQVTM, CDR2 ANQGSEA. Based on the CDR3 plus reference TRBV29-1 and TRBJ2-5, the full variable domain is SAVISQKPSRDICQRGTSLTIQCQVDSQVTMMFWYRQQPGQSLTLIATANQGSEATYESGFVIDKFPISRPNLTFSTLTVSNMSPEDSSIYLCSVHFLAGGQETQYFGPGTRLLVL.

The chain employs TRBV7-9 and TRBJ2-7; TRBD2 might be the D (6 bases). V was trimmed by 4 bases and J by 2 bases, leaving 12 bases between them. CDR3 length: 14 amino acids. Germline V lookup: CDR1 SEHNR, CDR2 FQNEAQ (reference sequence). CDR3 in amino acids: CASSSPGLTYEQYF. The CDR3 bases are TGTGCCAGCAGCTCTCCGGGACTTACCTACGAGCAGTACTTC.

The V and J genes are TRBV5-1 and TRBJ2-1, with 10 nucleotides matching TRBD1. The J segment lost 6 bases and the V segment lost 0 bases, leaving 3 bases of the junction unmatched. CDR1 and CDR2 from the germline V gene are SGHRS and YFSETQ. The CDR3 has 15 residues. In nucleotides, the CDR3 is TGCGCCAGCAGCTTGGGACAGGGGGCGCGCAATGAGCAGTTCTTC. This translates into CASSLGQGARNEQFF.

This chain uses TRBV6-5 with TRBJ1-2; 7 bases are shared with TRBD1. CDR1 is MNHEY and CDR2 is SVGAGI in the germline V gene. V lost 6 bases, J lost 4 bases, and 8 bases stayed unmatched. The CDR3 covers 14 residues. The CDR3 loop reads CASSDQGGSYGYTF. For the CDR3, the DNA is TGTGCCAGCAGCGACCAGGGGGGCAGCTATGGCTACACCTTC.

The chain carries TRBV7-8 and TRBJ2-2, with D possibly matching TRBD1 (6 bases). Germline CDR1 is SGHVS and CDR2 is FQNEAQ. There are 16 residues in the CDR3. Trimming pared 0 bases from V and 1 base from J, leaving 9 bases between. CDR3 sequence reads: CASSLARGQNTGELFF. CDR3 nucleotides: TGTGCCAGCAGCTTAGCGAGGGGACAGAACACCGGGGAGCTGTTTTTT.

V gene TRBV5-1 combines with J gene TRBJ1-4; 7 bases agree with TRBD1. The trim removed 0 bases at V and 5 bases at J, leaving 7 bases unmatched. Germline values: CDR1 SGHRS, CDR2 YFSETQ. The CDR3 has 16 amino acids. DNA of the CDR3: TGCGCCAGCAGCTTGGGACCGGGACAGACAAATGAAAAACTGTTTTTT. Translation: CASSLGPGQTNEKLFF.

This sequence joins TRBV19 and TRBJ2-7; 8 bases align to TRBD1. V lost 3 bases to trimming and J lost 3 bases; unmatched junction nucleotides: 7. This CDR3 comprises 15 residues. The germline V gene encodes CDR1 LNHDA and CDR2 SQIVND (reference sequence). CDR3 region: CASSMQGTGIYEQYF. The CDR3, as DNA: TGTGCCAGTAGTATGCAGGGGACAGGAATCTACGAGCAGTACTTC.

This clone was picked up one time. V usage is TRBV7-9 and J usage is TRBJ1-1, with 11 nucleotides matching TRBD1. Trimming removed 5 bases from V and 4 bases from J; junction bases left unmatched: 6. Germline CDR1 reads SEHNR; CDR2 reads FQNEAQ (reference sequence). The CDR3 totals 15 residues. CDR3 region: CASSLGTGGGTEAFF. CDR3 in DNA: TGTGCCAGCAGCCTAGGGACAGGGGGTGGCACTGAAGCTTTCTTT.

This clone was observed a few times. V and J are TRBV19 and TRBJ2-2; TRBD1 aligns across 7 bases. V gave up 3 bases and J gave up 13 bases; unmatched junction bases: 11. The germline V gene has CDR1 LNHDA and CDR2 SQIVND (reference sequence). CDR3 length: 14 residues. Here the CDR3 DNA reads TGTGCCAGTAGTATGGGGACAGAAGGTTCGGTGCTGTTTTTT. As protein: CASSMGTEGSVLFF.

The chain joins TRBV2 to TRBJ2-7, with 7 positions matching TRBD1. V dropped 8 bases and J dropped 0; count of bases not matched to a gene: 13. The CDR3 consists of 16 residues. Per germline, CDR1 SNHLY and CDR2 FYNNEI. Here the CDR3 DNA reads TGTGCCAGCGGAGACTTAGACAGGGAAAACTCCTACGAGCAGTACTTC. Encoded protein: CASGDLDRENSYEQYF.

This clone was counted a single time. The chain's CDR3 is CASSLDRNTGELFF. The CDR3 nucleotides are TGCGCCAGCAGCTTGGACAGAAACACCGGGGAGCTGTTTTTT. The chain joins TRBV5-1 to TRBJ2-2; D is undetermined. This CDR3 region has 14 residues. Between the trimmed V and J ends, which lost 0 bases and 2 bases, there was a span of 5 bases. Per germline, CDR1 SGHRS and CDR2 YFSETQ.

The chain has TRBV28 and TRBJ1-5; 7 bases fit TRBD1. This CDR3 is built from 14 residues. Unmatched junction bases numbered 4, after V lost 4 bases and J lost 4 bases. Per the germline V gene, CDR1 is MDHEN and CDR2 is SYDVKM. The CDR3 sequence is CASSSPRGNQPQHF. The CDR3 DNA is TGTGCCAGCAGTTCCCCCAGGGGGAATCAGCCCCAGCATTTT. Using reference TRBV28 and TRBJ1-5 for the parts outside the CDR3, the full variable domain is DVKVTQSSRYLVKRTGEKVFLECVQDMDHENMFWYRQDPGLGLRLIYFSYDVKMKEKGDIPEGYSVSREKKERFSLILESASTNQTSMYLCASSSPRGNQPQHFGDGTRLSIL.

The chain uses TRBV29-1 and TRBJ2-5, with 7 positions matching TRBD2. The germline gives CDR1 SQVTM, CDR2 ANQGSEA. The V gene end was trimmed by 2 bases and the J gene end by 4 bases; junction bases not matched to a gene: 10. The CDR3 length is 15 residues. DNA for the CDR3: TGCAGCGTTGAAAGGGCAAGGGAGGGCCGAGAGACCCAGTACTTC. Amino acids: CSVERAREGRETQYF.

V gene TRBV30 combines with J gene TRBJ2-1, with D maybe TRBD2 (6 bases). CDR3 size: 15 residues. Looked up from germline, CDR1 is GTSNPN and CDR2 is SVGIG (reference sequence). V was clipped by 4 bases and J by 4 bases, with 17 bases between them. Written as DNA, the CDR3 is TGTGCCTGGAAGCCCCCCCCGGGACTTTACAATGAGCAGTTCTTC. It specifies CAWKPPPGLYNEQFF.

The chain employs TRBV10-3 and TRBJ2-3; a possible D gene is TRBD2 (6 bases). The CDR3 extends over 16 amino acids. Trimming removed 3 bases at V and 4 bases at J, with 17 bases between. CDR1 is ENHRY, CDR2 SYGVKD, per germline. The CDR3 nucleotides are TGTGCCATCAGTGATTCCGGAGGGAGTAGTCCAGATACGCAGTATTTT. Translation: CAISDSGGSSPDTQYF.

The CDR3 sequence is CAWSVRYYGYTF. CDR3 coding DNA: TGTGCCTGGAGTGTTCGGTACTATGGCTACACCTTC. The V gene is TRBV30, the J gene TRBJ1-2; D is ambiguous. The ends were cut back, 0 bases at V and 3 bases at J, with 5 bases in the middle. Germline V gene data show CDR1 as GTSNPN and CDR2 as SVGIG (reference sequence). This CDR3 contains 12 residues.